The rows below give T cell receptor beta chains drawn from one sample of a study of T cells in Graves' hyperthyroidism and ophthalmopathy. TCRdb reanalysed the multiplex PCR reads using MiXCR and keeps one entry per CDR3 protein. The table lists 450,000 to 650,000 distinct CDR3 sequences, 14% of them singletons. Material for sequencing was blood. These receptors were collected from a woman under 30 with Graves' ophthalmopathy. CDR3s include the opening cysteine and the closing phenylalanine or tryptophan. A D gene is named only where the DNA matches it firmly. The size entry is marked missing in some rows and otherwise reads once, few, many or a size class.

>TRBV5-1|NA|TRBJ1-6|NA
TGCGCCAGCAGCTTCGAGGACCCCTATAATTCACCCCTCCACTTT
CASSFEDPYNSPLHF
>TRBV10-3|many|TRBJ2-1|TRBD1
TGTGCCATCAGTGGGGGGCCAGGGGGCGAGGAGCAGTTCTTC
CAISGGPGGEEQFF
>TRBV6-1|many|TRBJ1-5|TRBD1
TGTGCCAGCAGTGAGGGAACAGGGGTCCGGGGATCCCAGCATTTT
CASSEGTGVRGSQHF
>TRBV6-6|few|TRBJ1-2|NA
TGTGCCAGCAGTTACAAGGGGACGGGTGGCTACACCTTC
CASSYKGTGGYTF
>TRBV9|many|TRBJ2-1|TRBD2
TGTGCCAGCAGCCGGTCACTAGCGGCATACAATGAGCAGTTCTTC
CASSRSLAAYNEQFF
>TRBV28|many|TRBJ2-7|TRBD2
TGTGCCAGCAGTTTATCGGCGGGGGGCGAGCAGTACTTC
CASSLSAGGEQYF
>TRBV12-3/TRBV12-4|many|TRBJ2-5|TRBD2
TGTGCCAGCAGCTTAACTAGCGGGAGGATGGGAAAGGACCAAGAGACCCAGTACTTC
CASSLTSGRMGKDQETQYF
>TRBV4-1|NA|TRBJ2-2|TRBD2
TGCGCCAGCAGCCAAGACGCTAGCGGGATGGTGAGCACCGGGGAGCTGTTTTTT
CASSQDASGMVSTGELFF
>TRBV12-3/TRBV12-4|many|TRBJ1-4|NA
TGTGCCAGCGGAACCGGGACTGATAATGAAAAACTGTTTTTT
CASGTGTDNEKLFF
>TRBV27|many|TRBJ2-7|TRBD1
TGTGCCAGCAGTCTCCCCGGGGACAGGGTCTACGAGCAGTACTTC
CASSLPGDRVYEQYF
>TRBV30|many|TRBJ2-7|NA
TGTGCCTGGAGTGTTGAGGGAGCCTACGAGCAGTACTTC
CAWSVEGAYEQYF
>TRBV4-2|NA|TRBJ2-5|NA
TGTGCCAGCAGCCGGGGGATGGAGGACCAAGAGACCCAGTACTTC
CASSRGMEDQETQYF
>TRBV7-6|many|TRBJ2-1|TRBD1
TGTGCCAGCAGTTCGCTAGGGGGCTTCTCCTACAATGAGCAGTTCTTC
CASSSLGGFSYNEQFF
>TRBV28|many|TRBJ2-7|TRBD1
TGTGCCAGCAGTAGTCCCGGGACAGGGGAGCAGTACTTC
CASSSPGTGEQYF
>TRBV2|many|TRBJ2-1|TRBD2
TGTGCCAGCAGCCTTCAGGGACTAGGGGGCAATGAGCAGTTCTTC
CASSLQGLGGNEQFF
>TRBV7-9|many|TRBJ2-5|TRBD1
TGTGCCAGCAGCTCAGGACAGGGGGCTATGGAGACCCAGTACTTC
CASSSGQGAMETQYF
>TRBV7-6|NA|TRBJ2-1|NA
TGTGCCAGCAGCTTAACCGGACCTGGTTACGGGTACAATGAGCAGTTCTTC
CASSLTGPGYGYNEQFF
>TRBV10-3|many|TRBJ1-1|NA
TGTGCCATCAGTGTAGCGGGACATAACACTGAAGCTTTCTTT
CAISVAGHNTEAFF
>TRBV12-3/TRBV12-4|many|TRBJ1-1|NA
TGTGCCAGCAGCTTATATGAATCCCCCTTCCAGACGGGTTTTTCTGAGGACACTGAAGCTTTCTTT
CASSLYESPFQTGFSEDTEAFF
>TRBV28|few|TRBJ2-7|NA
TGTGCCAGCAGTTTATCCCGGGGGAGGGGGCTCTACGAGCAGTACTTC
CASSLSRGRGLYEQYF
>TRBV12-3/TRBV12-4|many|TRBJ1-1|TRBD1
TGTGCCAGCAGTCCACAGGGGCAGAACACTGAAGCTTTCTTT
CASSPQGQNTEAFF
>TRBV20-1|NA|TRBJ2-7|TRBD2
TGCAGTGCTAGAGCCCTCGACGCTAGCGGGAGGTTGTACGAGCAGTACTTC
CSARALDASGRLYEQYF
>TRBV11-3|many|TRBJ2-5|NA
TGTGCCAGCAGCTCTGAGCGAGAGACCCAGTACTTC
CASSSERETQYF
>TRBV7-9|few|TRBJ1-1|NA
TGTGCCAGCAGCCTACAACCTACAGATGAAGCTTTCTTT
CASSLQPTDEAFF
>TRBV28|many|TRBJ2-7|NA
TGTGCCAGCAGTTCACAGGGTACATGGCAGTACTTC
CASSSQGTWQYF